These 9 T cell receptor beta chains originate from one sample sequenced in a study of shared clonotypes between healthy human individuals. Sequencing was performed with immunoSEQ multiplex PCR; in TCRdb, only in-frame clones are kept and a portion is missing. The table has under 1,100,000 clones, 65% to 75% seen once. The sample consisted of memory CD4+ T cells sorted from blood. Subset specified: CD45RA-negative fraction. The receptor set was obtained from a man aged 18 to 30 in good health.

This clone was seen once. The chain has TRBV18 and TRBJ2-2; D remains unclear. V was shortened by 4 bases and J by 0 bases, with 9 bases between the two germline ends. The CDR3 is made up of 15 amino acids. Per germline, CDR1 KGHSH and CDR2 LQKENI. In nucleotides, the CDR3 is TGTGCCAGCTCACTGATGGGGACGAACACCGGGGAGCTGTTTTTT. Residues: CASSLMGTNTGELFF.

The V gene is TRBV5-1, the J gene TRBJ2-5, with D possibly TRBD1 on 6 matching bases. Trimming removed 1 base at V and 4 bases at J, with 11 bases between. CDR3 size: 14 residues. Germline V gives CDR1 SGHRS, CDR2 YFSETQ. The CDR3 bases are TGCGCCAGCAGCTTGAAGTTACAGGGAGAGACCCAGTACTTC. Its translation: CASSLKLQGETQYF.

This clone was seen a handful of times. The chain links TRBV28 to TRBJ1-6, with 9 bases fitting TRBD1. The CDR3 has 15 amino acids. Germline V CDR1 and CDR2: MDHEN, SYDVKM. The ends lost 3 bases at V and 7 bases at J; junction bases unmatched: 4. The DNA for the CDR3 is TGTGCCAGCAGTTTCGGACAGGGGAGGAATTCACCCCTCCACTTT. It translates to CASSFGQGRNSPLHF.

This clone showed up just a few times. Other DNA sequences in this specimen translate into the identical CDR3. The gene calls are TRBV7-2 and TRBJ2-3; 8 bases match TRBD2. The CDR3 is 15 residues long. V dropped 0 bases and J dropped 1; count of bases not matched to a gene: 0. Germline V gene sequence: CDR1 SGHTA, CDR2 FQGNSA. CDR3 protein: CASSLASGGTDTQYF. In DNA, the CDR3 is TGTGCCAGCAGCTTAGCTAGCGGGGGCACAGATACGCAGTATTTT. The complete variable domain, with remaining parts taken from reference TRBV7-2 and TRBJ2-3, reads GAGVSQSPSNKVTEKGKDVELRCDPISGHTALYWYRQSLGQGLEFLIYFQGNSAPDKSGLPSDRFSAERTGGSVSTLTIQRTQQEDSAVYLCASSLASGGTDTQYFGPGTRLTVL.

J is TRBJ1-2 and V is TRBV19; 8 bases align to TRBD1. The CDR3 loop spans 16 amino acids. The germline CDR1 and CDR2 sequences are LNHDA and SQIVND (reference sequence). The junction had 18 bases not matched to a gene; V was cut back by 9 bases and J by 6 bases. The CDR3 nucleotides are TGTGCCAGCCGGGGGGACAGGTTGGCTCTTTGGAATGGCTACACCTTC. Translation: CASRGDRLALWNGYTF.

V is TRBV27 and J is TRBJ2-3, with D unclear. Trimming cost V 5 bases and J 4 bases, with 16 bases left between them. This CDR3 contains 15 residues. CDR1 MNHEY and CDR2 SMNVEV come from the germline V gene (reference sequence). CDR3 loop: CASSKEIDFPDTQYF. CDR3 DNA sequence: TGTGCCAGCAGTAAAGAAATTGATTTTCCAGATACGCAGTATTTT.

The gene calls are TRBV6-1 and TRBJ2-2, with D perhaps given as TRBD1 or TRBD2 (6 bases each). The CDR3 contains 14 residues. Trimming pared 5 bases from V and 6 bases from J, leaving 13 bases between. CDR1 is MNHNS and CDR2 is SASEGT in the germline V gene. CDR3 sequence: CASSSLRGPGELFF. The CDR3 coding sequence is TGTGCCAGCAGTTCGCTCCGGGGGCCCGGGGAGCTGTTTTTT.

The V gene is TRBV19, the J gene TRBJ1-2, with TRBD1 identical over 8 bases. This CDR3 has 13 residues. The V segment lost 5 bases and the J segment 8 bases; nucleotides outside the gene matches: 7. Germline assignment: CDR1 LNHDA and CDR2 SQIVND (reference sequence). The CDR3 loop reads CASSGQGVSGYTF. In DNA, the CDR3 is TGTGCCAGTAGTGGACAGGGTGTCAGCGGCTACACCTTC.

The chain links TRBV5-1 to TRBJ2-5, with TRBD2 identical over 8 bases. The CDR3 consists of 15 residues. CDR1 is SGHRS, CDR2 YFSETQ, per germline. V trimming: 0 bases; J trimming: 3 bases; junction bases outside the gene matches: 4. The DNA of the CDR3 is TGCGCCAGCAGCTTGGCGGGGGGGATAAAAGAGACCCAGTACTTC. Its translation: CASSLAGGIKETQYF.